This T cell receptor beta chain was identified during a study of shared clonotypes between healthy human individuals. Trimming cost V 6 bases and J 2 bases; bases outside gene matches: 10. From germline, CDR1 is SGHAT and CDR2 FQDESV (reference sequence). The CDR3 is 15 amino acids. Method: immunoSEQ multiplex PCR; TCRdb's copy keeps in-frame clones and lacks some. The sample shows more than 600,000 clones, roughly 94% of them seen only once. This clone turned up a few times. Positively selected for CCR7, the CD45RO-negative cells used as naive CD8 cells excluded terminally differentiated effector memory CD45RA+ cells. Free of recent acute infections or vaccinations, the donors were healthy HIV-negative adults. Caucasian adults living in Nashville, Tennessee, provided all samples.

This TCR was recovered from a man aged 25-40 years in good health. The sequenced material came from naive CD8+ T cells sorted from blood. The chain is built from TRBV11-1 and TRBJ2-7; 7 nucleotides agree with TRBD1. DNA of the CDR3: TGTGCCAGCAGGCCTTACAGGGGTAGGGCCTACGAGCAGTACTTC. Protein product: CASRPYRGRAYEQYF.